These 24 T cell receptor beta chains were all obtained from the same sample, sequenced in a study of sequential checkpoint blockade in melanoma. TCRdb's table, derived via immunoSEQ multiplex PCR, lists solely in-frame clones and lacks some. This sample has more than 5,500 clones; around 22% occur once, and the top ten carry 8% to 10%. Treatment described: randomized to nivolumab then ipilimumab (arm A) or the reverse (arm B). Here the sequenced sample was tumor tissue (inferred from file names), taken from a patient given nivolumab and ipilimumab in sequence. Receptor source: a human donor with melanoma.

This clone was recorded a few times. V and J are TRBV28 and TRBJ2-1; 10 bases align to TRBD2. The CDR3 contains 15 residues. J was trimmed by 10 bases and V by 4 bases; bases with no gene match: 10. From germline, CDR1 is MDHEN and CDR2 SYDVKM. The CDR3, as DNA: TGTGCCAGCAGTTCATGGCAAGCGGGAGGGGGCGAGCAGTTCTTC. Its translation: CASSSWQAGGGEQFF.

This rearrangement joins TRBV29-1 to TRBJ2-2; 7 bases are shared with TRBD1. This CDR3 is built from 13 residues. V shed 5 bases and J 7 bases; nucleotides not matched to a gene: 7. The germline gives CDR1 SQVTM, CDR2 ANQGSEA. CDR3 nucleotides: TGCAGCGTTACAGGGGATGCCCGCGGGGAGCTGTTTTTT. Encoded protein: CSVTGDARGELFF.

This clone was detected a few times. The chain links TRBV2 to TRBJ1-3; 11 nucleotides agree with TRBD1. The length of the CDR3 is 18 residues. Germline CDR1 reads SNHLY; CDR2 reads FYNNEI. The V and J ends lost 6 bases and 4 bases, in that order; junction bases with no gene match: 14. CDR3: CASSLHPGQGATGNTIYF. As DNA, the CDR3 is TGTGCCAGCAGCCTTCACCCAGGACAGGGGGCTACCGGAAACACCATATATTTT.

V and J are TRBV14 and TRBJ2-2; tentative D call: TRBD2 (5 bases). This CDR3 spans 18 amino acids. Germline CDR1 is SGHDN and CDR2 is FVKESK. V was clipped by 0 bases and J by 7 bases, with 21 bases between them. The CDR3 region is CASSQDLGSPNRHGELFF. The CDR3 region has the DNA TGTGCCAGCAGCCAAGATCTTGGGAGCCCAAATCGACACGGGGAGCTGTTTTTT.

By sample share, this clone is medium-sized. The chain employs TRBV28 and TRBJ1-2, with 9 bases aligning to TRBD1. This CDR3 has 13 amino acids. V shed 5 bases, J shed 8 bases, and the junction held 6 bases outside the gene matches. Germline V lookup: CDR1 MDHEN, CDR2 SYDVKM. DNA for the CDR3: TGTGCCAGCAGTGTGGACAGGGGCGGCGGCTACACCTTC. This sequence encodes CASSVDRGGGYTF.

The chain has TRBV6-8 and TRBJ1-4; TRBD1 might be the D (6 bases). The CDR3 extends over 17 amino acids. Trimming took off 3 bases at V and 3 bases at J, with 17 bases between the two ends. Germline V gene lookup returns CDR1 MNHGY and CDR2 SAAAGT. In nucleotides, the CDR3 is TGTGCCAGCAGTTATGGGCTGTGGGGGGCCTCTAATGAAAAACTGTTTTTT. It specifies CASSYGLWGASNEKLFF.

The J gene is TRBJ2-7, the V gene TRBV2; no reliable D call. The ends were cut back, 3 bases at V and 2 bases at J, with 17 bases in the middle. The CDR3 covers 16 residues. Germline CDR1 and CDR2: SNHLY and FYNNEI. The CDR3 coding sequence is TGTGCCAGCAGTGATAATGAGCCAGGATCGGCCTACGAGCAGTACGTC. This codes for CASSDNEPGSAYEQYV.

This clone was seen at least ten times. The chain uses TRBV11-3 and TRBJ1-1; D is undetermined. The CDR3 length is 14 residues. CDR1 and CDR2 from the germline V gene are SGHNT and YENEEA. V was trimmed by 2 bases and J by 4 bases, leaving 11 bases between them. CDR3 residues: CASSLMAGGTEAFF. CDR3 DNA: TGTGCCAGCAGCTTAATGGCAGGCGGCACTGAAGCTTTCTTT.

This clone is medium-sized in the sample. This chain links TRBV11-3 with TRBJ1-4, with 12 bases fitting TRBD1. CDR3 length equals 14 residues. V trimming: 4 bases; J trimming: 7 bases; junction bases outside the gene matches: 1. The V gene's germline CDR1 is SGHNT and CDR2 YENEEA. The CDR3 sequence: CASSSGQGAEKLFF. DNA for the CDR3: TGTGCCAGCAGCTCGGGACAGGGGGCTGAAAAACTGTTTTTT. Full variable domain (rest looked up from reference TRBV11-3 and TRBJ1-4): EAGVVQSPRYKIIEKKQPVAFWCNPISGHNTLYWYLQNLGQGPELLIRYENEEAVDDSQLPKDRFSAERLKGVDSTLKIQPAELGDSAVYLCASSSGQGAEKLFFGSGTQLSVL.

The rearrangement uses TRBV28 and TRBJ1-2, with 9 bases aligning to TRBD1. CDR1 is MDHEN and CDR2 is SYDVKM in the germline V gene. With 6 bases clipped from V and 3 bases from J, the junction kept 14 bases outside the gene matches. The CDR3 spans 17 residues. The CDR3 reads CASSTPLGQGYYYGYTF. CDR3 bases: TGTGCCAGCAGCACCCCCCTGGGACAGGGCTATTACTATGGCTACACCTTC.

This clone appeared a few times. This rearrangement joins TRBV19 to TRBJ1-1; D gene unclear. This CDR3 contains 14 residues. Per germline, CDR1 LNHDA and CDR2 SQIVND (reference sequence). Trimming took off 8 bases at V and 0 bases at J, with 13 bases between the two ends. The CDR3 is CASYKNRLNTEAFF. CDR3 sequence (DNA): TGTGCCAGTTATAAGAACAGACTGAACACTGAAGCTTTCTTT.

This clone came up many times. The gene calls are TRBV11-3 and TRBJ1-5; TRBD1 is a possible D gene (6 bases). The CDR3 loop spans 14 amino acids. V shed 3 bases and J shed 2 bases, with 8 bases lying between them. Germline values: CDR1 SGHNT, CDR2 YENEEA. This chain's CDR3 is CASSFGGRNQPQHF. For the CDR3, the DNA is TGTGCCAGCAGCTTCGGGGGGCGCAATCAGCCCCAGCATTTT.

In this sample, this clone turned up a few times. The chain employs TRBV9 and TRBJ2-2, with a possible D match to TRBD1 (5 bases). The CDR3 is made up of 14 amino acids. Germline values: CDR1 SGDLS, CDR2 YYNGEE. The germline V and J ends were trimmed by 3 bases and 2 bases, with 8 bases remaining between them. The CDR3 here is CASSGQTNTGELFF. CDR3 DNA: TGTGCCAGCAGCGGACAGACCAACACCGGGGAGCTGTTTTTT. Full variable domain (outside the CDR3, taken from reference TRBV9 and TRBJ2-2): DSGVTQTPKHLITATGQRVTLRCSPRSGDLSVYWYQQSLDQGLQFLIQYYNGEERAKGNILERFSAQQFPDLHSELNLSSLELGDSALYFCASSGQTNTGELFFGEGSRLTVL.

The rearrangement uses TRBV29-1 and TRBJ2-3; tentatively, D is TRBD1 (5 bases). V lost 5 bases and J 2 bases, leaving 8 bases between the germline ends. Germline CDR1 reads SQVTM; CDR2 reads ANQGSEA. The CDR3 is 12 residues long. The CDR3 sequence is CSVLDTTDTQYF. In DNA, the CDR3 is TGCAGCGTTCTGGACACCACAGATACGCAGTATTTT.

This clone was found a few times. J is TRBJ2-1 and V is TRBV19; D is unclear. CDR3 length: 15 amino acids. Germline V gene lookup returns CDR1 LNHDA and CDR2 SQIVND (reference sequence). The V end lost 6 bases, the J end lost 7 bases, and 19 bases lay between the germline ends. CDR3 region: CASSPLIDPRNEQFF. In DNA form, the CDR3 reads TGTGCCAGTAGCCCTCTGATAGATCCGCGGAATGAGCAGTTCTTC.

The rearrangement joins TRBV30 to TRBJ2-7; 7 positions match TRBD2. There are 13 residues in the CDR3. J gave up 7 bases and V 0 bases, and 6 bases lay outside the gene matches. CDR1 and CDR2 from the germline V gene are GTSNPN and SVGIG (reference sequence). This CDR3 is CAWSVQLASEQYV. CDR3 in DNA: TGTGCCTGGAGTGTCCAACTAGCGTCTGAGCAGTACGTC.

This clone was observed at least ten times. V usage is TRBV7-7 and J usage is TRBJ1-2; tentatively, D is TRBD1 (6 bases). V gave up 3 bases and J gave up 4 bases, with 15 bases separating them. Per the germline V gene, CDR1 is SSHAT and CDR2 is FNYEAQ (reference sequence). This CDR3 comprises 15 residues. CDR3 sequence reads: CASSLDRGSFYGYTF. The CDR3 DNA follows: TGTGCCAGCAGCTTGGATAGGGGGTCCTTCTATGGCTACACCTTC. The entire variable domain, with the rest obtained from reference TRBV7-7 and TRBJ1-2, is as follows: GAGVSQSPRYKVTKRGQDVTLRCDPISSHATLYWYQQALGQGPEFLTYFNYEAQPDKSGLPSDRFSAERPEGSISTLTIQRTEQRDSAMYRCASSLDRGSFYGYTFGSGTRLTVV.

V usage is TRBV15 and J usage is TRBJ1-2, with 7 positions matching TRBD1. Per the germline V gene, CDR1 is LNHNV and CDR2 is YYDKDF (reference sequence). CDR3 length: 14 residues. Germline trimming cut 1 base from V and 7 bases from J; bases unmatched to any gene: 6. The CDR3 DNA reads TGTGCCACCAGCAGAGGAGAGGGGGCGGGTGGCTACACCTTC. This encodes CATSRGEGAGGYTF. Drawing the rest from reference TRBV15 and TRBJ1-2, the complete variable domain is DAMVIQNPRYQVTQFGKPVTLSCSQTLNHNVMYWYQQKSSQAPKLLFHYYDKDFNNEADTPDNFQSRRPNTSFCFLDIRSPGLGDTAMYLCATSRGEGAGGYTFGSGTRLTVV.

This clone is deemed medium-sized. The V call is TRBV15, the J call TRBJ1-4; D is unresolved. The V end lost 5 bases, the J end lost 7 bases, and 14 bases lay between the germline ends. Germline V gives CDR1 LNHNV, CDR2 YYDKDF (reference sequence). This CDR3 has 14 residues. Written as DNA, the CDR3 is TGTGCCACCAGCGAACAAGCACGGGGTGAAAAACTGTTTTTT. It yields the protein CATSEQARGEKLFF.

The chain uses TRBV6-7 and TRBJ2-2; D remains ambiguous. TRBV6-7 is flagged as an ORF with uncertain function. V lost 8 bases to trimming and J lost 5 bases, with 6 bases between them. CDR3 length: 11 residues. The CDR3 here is CASSTTGELFF. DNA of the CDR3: TGTGCCAGCTCTACGACCGGGGAGCTGTTTTTT.

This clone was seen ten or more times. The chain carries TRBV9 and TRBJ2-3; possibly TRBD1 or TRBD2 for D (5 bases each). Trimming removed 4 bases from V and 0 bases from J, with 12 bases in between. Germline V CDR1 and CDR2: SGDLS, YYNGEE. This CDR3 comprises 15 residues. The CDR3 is CASSIDSGSTDTQYF. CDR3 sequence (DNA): TGTGCCAGCAGCATTGACAGCGGTAGCACAGATACGCAGTATTTT.

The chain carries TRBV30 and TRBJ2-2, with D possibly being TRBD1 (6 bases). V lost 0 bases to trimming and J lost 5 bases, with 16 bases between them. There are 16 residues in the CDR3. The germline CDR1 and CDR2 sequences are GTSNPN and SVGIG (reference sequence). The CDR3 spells CAWSVDRTIGTGELFF. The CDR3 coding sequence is TGTGCCTGGAGTGTAGACAGGACGATTGGGACCGGGGAGCTGTTTTTT.

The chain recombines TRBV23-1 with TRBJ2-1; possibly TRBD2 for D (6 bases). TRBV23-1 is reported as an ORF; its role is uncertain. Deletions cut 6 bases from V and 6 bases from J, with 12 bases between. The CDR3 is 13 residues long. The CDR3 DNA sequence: TGCGCCAGCAGCTCGACTAGTACCAATGAGCAGTTCTTC. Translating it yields CASSSTSTNEQFF.

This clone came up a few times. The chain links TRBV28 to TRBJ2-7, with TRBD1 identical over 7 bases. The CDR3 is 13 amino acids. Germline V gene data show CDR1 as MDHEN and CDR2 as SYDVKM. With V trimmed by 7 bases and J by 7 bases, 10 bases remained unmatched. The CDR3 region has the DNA TGTGCCAGCACCGGGACAGCTTTTGGGGAGCAGTACGTC. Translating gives CASTGTAFGEQYV.